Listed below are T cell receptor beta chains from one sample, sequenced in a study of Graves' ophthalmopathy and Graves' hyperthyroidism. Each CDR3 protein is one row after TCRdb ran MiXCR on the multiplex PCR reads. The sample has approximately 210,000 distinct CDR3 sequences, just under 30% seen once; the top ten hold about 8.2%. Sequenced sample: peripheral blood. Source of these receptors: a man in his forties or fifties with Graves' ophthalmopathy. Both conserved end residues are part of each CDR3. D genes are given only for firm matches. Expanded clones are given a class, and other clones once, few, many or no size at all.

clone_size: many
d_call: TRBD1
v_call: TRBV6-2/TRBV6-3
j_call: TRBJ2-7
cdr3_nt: TGTGCCAGCGGGACAGAACTTCCCTACGAGCAGTACTTC
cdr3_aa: CASGTELPYEQYF

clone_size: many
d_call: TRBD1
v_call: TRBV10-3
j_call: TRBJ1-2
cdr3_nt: TGTGCCATCAGTAGGGACAGGGAAGTTTATGGCTACACCTTC
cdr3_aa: CAISRDREVYGYTF

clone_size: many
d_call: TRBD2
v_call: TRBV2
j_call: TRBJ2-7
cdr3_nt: TGTGCCAGCGGACGGGCTAGCGGCTACGAGCAGTACTTC
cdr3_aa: CASGRASGYEQYF

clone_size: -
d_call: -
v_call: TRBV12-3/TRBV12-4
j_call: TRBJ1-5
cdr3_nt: TGTGCCAGCAGTTTAGCGCAGGGGCCCCAGCATTTT
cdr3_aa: CASSLAQGPQHF

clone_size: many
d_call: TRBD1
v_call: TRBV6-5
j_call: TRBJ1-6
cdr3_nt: TGTGCCAGCAGTTACGGCGGGACAGGGTATAATTCACCCCTCCACTTT
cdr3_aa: CASSYGGTGYNSPLHF

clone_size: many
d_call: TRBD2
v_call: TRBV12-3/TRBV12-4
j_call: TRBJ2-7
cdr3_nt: TGTGCCAGCAGTTTAGCCCTTGGACTAGCCTACGAGCAGTACTTC
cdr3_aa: CASSLALGLAYEQYF

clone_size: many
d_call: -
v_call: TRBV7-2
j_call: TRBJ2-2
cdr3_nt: TGTGCCAGCAGCGAACAGCGGCACCTGTTTTTT
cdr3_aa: CASSEQRHLFF

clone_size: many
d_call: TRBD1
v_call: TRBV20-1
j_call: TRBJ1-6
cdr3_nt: TGCAGTGCCCAGACAGGGGATTCACCCCTCCACTTT
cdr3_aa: CSAQTGDSPLHF

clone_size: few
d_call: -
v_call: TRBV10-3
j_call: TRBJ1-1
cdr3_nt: TGTGCCATCAGTGGGGTAGCCAACACTGAAGCTTTCTTT
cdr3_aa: CAISGVANTEAFF

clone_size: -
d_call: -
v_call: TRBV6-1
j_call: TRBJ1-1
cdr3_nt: TGTGCCAGCAGGGTACACACCGGGGCTTTCTTT
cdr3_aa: CASRVHTGAFF

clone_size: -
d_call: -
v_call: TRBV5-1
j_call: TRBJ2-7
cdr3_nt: TGCGCCAGCAGCTGGGGGGACAGTTCCTACGAGCAGTACTTC
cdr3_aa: CASSWGDSSYEQYF

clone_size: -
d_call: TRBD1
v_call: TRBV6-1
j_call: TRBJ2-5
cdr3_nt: TGTGCCAGCAGTCGCACCCAGGGGGTCCAAGAGACCCAGTACTTC
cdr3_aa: CASSRTQGVQETQYF

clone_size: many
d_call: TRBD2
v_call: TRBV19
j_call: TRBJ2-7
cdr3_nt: TGTGCCAGTACCTACAGTGGGGGGGACGGAACCTACGAGCAGTACTTC
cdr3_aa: CASTYSGGDGTYEQYF

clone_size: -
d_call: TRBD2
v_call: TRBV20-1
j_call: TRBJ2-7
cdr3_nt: TGCAGTGCTAGATCCAGCGGGACCCTAAGCGAGCAGTACTTC
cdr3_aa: CSARSSGTLSEQYF

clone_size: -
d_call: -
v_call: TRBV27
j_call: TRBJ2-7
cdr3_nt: TGTGCCAGCAGTCCATCGAGGGGGTTCGGGCAGTACTTC
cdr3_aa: CASSPSRGFGQYF

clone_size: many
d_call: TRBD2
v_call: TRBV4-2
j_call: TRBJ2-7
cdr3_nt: TGTGCCAGCAGCCAAGGTATAAGCGGGAAAGTCTACGAGCAGTACTTC
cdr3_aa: CASSQGISGKVYEQYF

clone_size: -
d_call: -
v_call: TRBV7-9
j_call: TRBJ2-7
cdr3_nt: TGTGCCAGCAGCCTAGGTGGGGGAACAGCCTACGAGCAGTACTTC
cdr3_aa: CASSLGGGTAYEQYF

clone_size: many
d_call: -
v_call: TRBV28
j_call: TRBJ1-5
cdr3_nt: TGTGCCAGCAGTTACCCCGGGCCAGCCTCCAATCAGCCCCAGCATTTT
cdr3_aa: CASSYPGPASNQPQHF

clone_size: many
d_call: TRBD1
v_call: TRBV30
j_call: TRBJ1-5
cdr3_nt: TGTGCCTGGAGTAACGCAGGGGGGAGACAGCCCCAGCATTTT
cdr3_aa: CAWSNAGGRQPQHF

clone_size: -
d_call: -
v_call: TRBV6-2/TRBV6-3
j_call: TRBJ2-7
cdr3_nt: TGTGCCAGCACCCCGGAGTGGTTCTCCTACGAGCAGTACTTC
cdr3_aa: CASTPEWFSYEQYF

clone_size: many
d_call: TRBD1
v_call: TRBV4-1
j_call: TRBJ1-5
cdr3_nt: TGCGCCAGCAGTAGGACAGGGGTTAGCAATCAGCCCCAGCATTTT
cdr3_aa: CASSRTGVSNQPQHF

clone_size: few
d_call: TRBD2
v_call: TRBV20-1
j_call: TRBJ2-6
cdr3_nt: TGCAGTGCTAGAGTTGCGGGGGAGATGGGGGCCAACGTCCTGACTTTC
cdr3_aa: CSARVAGEMGANVLTF

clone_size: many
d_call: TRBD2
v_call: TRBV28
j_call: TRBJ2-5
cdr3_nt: TGTGCCAGCAGACTAGCGGGGGATCAAGAGACCCAGTACTTC
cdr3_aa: CASRLAGDQETQYF

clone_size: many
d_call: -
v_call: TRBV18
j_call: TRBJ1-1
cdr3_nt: TGTGCCAGCTCACCCGAGCAGGGTGGGACAAACACTGAAGCTTTCTTT
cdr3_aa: CASSPEQGGTNTEAFF

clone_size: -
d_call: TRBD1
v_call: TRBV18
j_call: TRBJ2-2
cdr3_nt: TGTGCCAGCTCTTGGGACAGCAGTTTTAGCACCGGGGAGCTGTTTTTT
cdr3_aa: CASSWDSSFSTGELFF

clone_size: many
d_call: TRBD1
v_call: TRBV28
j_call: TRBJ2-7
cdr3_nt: TGTGCCAGCAGGGGGACAGAGACTTACGAGCAGTACTTC
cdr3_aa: CASRGTETYEQYF

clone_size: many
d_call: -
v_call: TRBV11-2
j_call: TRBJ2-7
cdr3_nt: TGTGCCAGCAGCTTCCCTAGCGTCTACGAGCAGTACTTC
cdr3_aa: CASSFPSVYEQYF

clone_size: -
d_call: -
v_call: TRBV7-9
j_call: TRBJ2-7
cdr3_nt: TGTGCCAGCAGCCCCGCCCCCCCGTTGTACGAGCAGTACTTC
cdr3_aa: CASSPAPPLYEQYF

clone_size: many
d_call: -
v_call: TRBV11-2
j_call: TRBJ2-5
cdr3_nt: TGTGCCAGCAGTCACCTGGGACTTCCCGGGACAAGAGAAGAGACCCAGTACTTC
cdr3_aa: CASSHLGLPGTREETQYF

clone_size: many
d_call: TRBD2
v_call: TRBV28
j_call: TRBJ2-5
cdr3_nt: TGTGCCAGCAGTTTAGGGCTAGCGGGGGGACAAGAGACCCAGTACTTC
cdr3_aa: CASSLGLAGGQETQYF

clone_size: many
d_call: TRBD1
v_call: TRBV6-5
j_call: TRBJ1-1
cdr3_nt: TGTGCCAGCAGTTGGACAGGGGCGAACACTGAAGCTTTCTTT
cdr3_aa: CASSWTGANTEAFF

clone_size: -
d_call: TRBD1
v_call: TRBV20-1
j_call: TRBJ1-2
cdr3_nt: TGCAGTGCTACCGGGACAGGGGGCACCTATGGCTACACCTTC
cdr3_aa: CSATGTGGTYGYTF

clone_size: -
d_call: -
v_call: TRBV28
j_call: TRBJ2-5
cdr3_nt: TGTGCCAGCGGGGTGACCGAGACCCTGGGGCAAGAGACCCAGTACTTC
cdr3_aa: CASGVTETLGQETQYF

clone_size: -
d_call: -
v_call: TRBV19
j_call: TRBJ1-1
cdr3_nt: TGTGCCAGTAGCACTCGTGGGGGCGAAGCTTTCTTT
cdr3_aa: CASSTRGGEAFF

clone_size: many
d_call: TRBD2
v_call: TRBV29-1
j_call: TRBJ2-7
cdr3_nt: TGCAGCGTTGGAGCGGGAGGGCTCTACGAGCAGTACTTC
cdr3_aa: CSVGAGGLYEQYF

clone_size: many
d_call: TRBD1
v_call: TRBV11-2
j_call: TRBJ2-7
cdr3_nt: TGTGCCAGCAGCTACCCGGGACAGGGATTCGGGCAGTACTTC
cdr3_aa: CASSYPGQGFGQYF

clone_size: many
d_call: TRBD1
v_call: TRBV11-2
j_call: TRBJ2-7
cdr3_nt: TGTGCCAGCAGCGAATGGGAGGGACAGGGACCCTACGAGCAGTACTTC
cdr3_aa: CASSEWEGQGPYEQYF